This T cell receptor (beta chain) is from a study of blood T cell repertoires in COVID-19. Study as a whole: The United States, Italy and Spain provided the acute and convalescent COVID-19 samples. T cells, B-cell-depleted T cells, or PBMCs provided the cDNA or gDNA that served as material.

Seattle researchers signed up patients amid active infection and tracked them longitudinally. V was shortened by 0 bases and J by 0 bases, with 3 bases between the two germline ends. The CDR3 contains 13 residues. The germline V gene encodes CDR1 SGHDT and CDR2 YYEEEE. Study processing details: From reference gene primer amplification, estimates of nucleated cell counts were derived. Clones were sequenced by immunoSEQ multiplex PCR, and TCRdb holds only the in-frame ones, with some missing. V and J calls and clone size are as listed in that table; D and trimming were resolved from the DNA. The sample yields roughly 130,000 clones, over 85% seen once.

This TCR was recovered from a man aged 60 to 69 with COVID-19, enrolled during active disease. This chain uses TRBV5-6 with TRBJ1-2; D unresolved. Sequenced material: peripheral blood. The CDR3 bases are TGTGCCAGCAGCTTGGCGGCTAACTATGGCTACACCTTC. Residues: CASSLAANYGYTF.